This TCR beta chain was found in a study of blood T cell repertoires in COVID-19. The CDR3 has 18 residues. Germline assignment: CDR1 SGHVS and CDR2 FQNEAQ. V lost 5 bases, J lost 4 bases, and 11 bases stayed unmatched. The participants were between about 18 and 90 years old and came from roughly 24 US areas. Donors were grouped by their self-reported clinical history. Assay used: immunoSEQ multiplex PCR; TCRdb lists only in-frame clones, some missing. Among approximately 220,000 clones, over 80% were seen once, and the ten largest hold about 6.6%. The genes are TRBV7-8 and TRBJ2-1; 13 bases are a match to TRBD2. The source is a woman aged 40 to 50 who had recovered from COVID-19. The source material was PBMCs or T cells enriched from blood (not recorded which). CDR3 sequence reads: CASSLHPPTSGGYNEQFF. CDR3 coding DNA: TGTGCCAGCAGCCTACATCCTCCGACTAGCGGGGGGTACAATGAGCAGTTCTTC.